Listed here is a single T cell receptor (beta chain). Its binding antigen is unknown. The input lacks base qualities; no much larger clone sits a single base away. This specimen includes other DNA sequences encoding the same CDR3. The CDR3, from cysteine to phenylalanine, totals 16 residues. Only CDR3 DNA remains: 48 bases, in frame from the first base. The germline V gene (reference sequence) sets CDR1 to SEHNR and CDR2 to FQNEAQ. The V and J ends are trimmed by 0 bases and 1 base, leaving 11 bases between them. CD4+ T cells from unexposed donors were collected before the COVID-19 pandemic (2011-2018). The EasySep CD4+ T cell isolation kit was used to isolate CD4+ T cells once the cultures had run for roughly 9 days. As far as cell numbers permitted, CD4+ T cells from unexposed donors were tested for reactivity against SARS-CoV-2 S and N as well as four spike pools from common cold coronaviruses. Roughly 1.9 million PBMCs per well were cultured in IMDM with roughly 5% human AB serum and approximately 10 IU/ml IL-2. Half of the culture medium was replaced with fresh IL-2-containing medium on days 3 and 7. In general, every peptide culture condition was set up in three replicate wells. The leukapheresis product used for the unexposed donors was purchased from a commercial source. Ficoll-Paque PLUS gradient centrifugation was used to isolate PBMCs from leukapheresis product or whole blood. PBMCs were either used fresh in the expansion assay or cryopreserved at -140 degrees C. The QIAamp Micro DNA Kit was used to extract genomic DNA from the CD4+ T cells.

This sample stems from a study of CD4 T cells in relation to SARS-CoV-2 and coronaviruses (dated by TCRdb to the early 2020s). In terms of the full investigation: In the ViraFEST assay, PBMCs were cultured with antigen for roughly 11 days, after which TCR beta CDR3s were sequenced to identify antigen-specific clonal expansions. The negative reference condition was either a culture with an HIV-1 Nef peptide pool or a culture with no peptide. Shared crossreactive spike epitopes were mapped to their HLA restriction using patient-derived lymphoblastoid cell lines. Memory CD4+ T cell crossreactivity between SARS-CoV-2 and common cold coronavirus spike proteins was assessed at the TCR clonotype level in the study. Samples from three pre-COVID donors and the naive versus memory experiments were sequenced with the Adaptive Biotechnologies TCR-sequencing kit; other data were Illumina-based. A different, Illumina-based TCR-beta assay was used to sequence expansion assays from other donors in the study.

Overall study outcomes, separate from this receptor: The study was constrained by small numbers of patients and of tested TCRs. Memory CD4+ clonotypes crossrecognizing SARS-CoV-2 and at least one common cold coronavirus spike were found in around 59% of donors. Compared with monoreactive clones, crossreactive clones had significantly weaker SARS-CoV-2-driven expansion, a result consistent with antigenic imprinting. Pre-pandemic and post-infection samples were not both contributed by any donor, so tracing of the source of pre-existing responses was limited. Since the crossreactivity analysis centred on spike protein, crossreactivity against other viral proteins was not assessed.

Library prep was done by the immunoSEQ multiplex PCR assay. Turning to the authors' computational methods: During preprocessing, nonproductive sequences were removed, along with CDR3s that did not begin with C, did not end with F or W, or were shorter than 7 amino acids. Antigen-specific clonotypes were called with the MANAFEST web app, based on expansion relative to reference and other culture wells. A clone was considered positive if the clone showed significant expansion compared with the reference culture in 2 of 3 replicate wells at an FDR below 0.05. To be called positive, a clone also had to show significant expansion compared with every other tandem well and an odds ratio greater than 5. Pairwise Levenshtein distance, computed with the stringdist R package after three terminal residues were trimmed from each end, was used as the measure of CDR3 homology. TCRdb took this table from immuneACCESS and kept in-frame rearrangements with V and J called. Such tables lack part of the clones; where checked against another copy, unresolved V genes explain under half of the gap, and the rest is unexplained. That table supplies the V and J calls and clone size; D and trimming were determined from the DNA. The sample table lists about 21,000 clones, about three fifths of them with a count of one. Around 10% of the sample comes from the top ten.

The rearranged segments are TRBV7-9 and TRBJ2-3; TRBD2 is a possible D gene, resting on 7 matching bases. What was sequenced was CD4+ T cells from PBMCs, cultured in vitro. The sequence derives from a human donor in good health. CDR3 reads: CASSLAGGPGTDTQYF. Here is the DNA: TGTGCCAGCAGCTTAGCGGGGGGGCCTGGCACAGATACGCAGTATTTT.